Shown below are 17 T cell receptor beta chains from a single sample sequenced in a study of T cell responses to AZD1222 COVID-19 vaccine. Using immunoSEQ multiplex PCR, the repertoire was profiled, and TCRdb retains in-frame clones only, with some absent. The sample carries over 130,000 clones, 85% to 95% recorded once. Here the sequenced sample was peripheral blood, taken on day 0 of AZD1222 vaccination. The receptors were sampled from an adult in good health.

Notes on this clone: One end of the junction varies from germline; a read error may be responsible. The V call is TRBV18, the J call TRBJ2-3; D is unclear. Germline CDR1 and CDR2: KGHSH and LQKENI. The CDR3 consists of 16 residues. The CDR3 reads CASSPQPGQNTDTQYF. CDR3 nucleotides: TGTGCCAGCTCTCCACAACCTGGGCAGAACACAGATACGCAGTATTTT.

The genes are TRBV6-2 or TRBV6-3 and TRBJ1-5; possibly TRBD1 for D (6 bases). The ends were cut back, 6 bases at V and 7 bases at J, with 13 bases in the middle. This CDR3 contains 13 residues. Per the germline V gene, CDR1 is MNHEY and CDR2 is SVGEGT. The CDR3 spells CASSQQGLQPQHF. CDR3 in DNA: TGTGCCAGCAGCCAACAGGGTCTCCAGCCCCAGCATTTT.

This clone occurred once. This chain joins TRBV19 and TRBJ2-7; unclear D gene. This CDR3 has 15 amino acids. The germline gives CDR1 LNHDA, CDR2 SQIVND (reference sequence). Trimming removed 3 bases at V and 2 bases at J, with 14 bases between. The CDR3 is CASSISEDGPYEQYF. Written as DNA, the CDR3 is TGTGCCAGTAGTATTTCCGAAGACGGCCCCTACGAGCAGTACTTC.

The chain combines TRBV7-8 with TRBJ2-1; the match to TRBD2 covers 9 bases. The ends lost 0 bases at V and 4 bases at J; junction bases unmatched: 4. CDR1 and CDR2 from the germline V gene are SGHVS and FQNEAQ. The CDR3 spans 16 residues. The CDR3 spells CASSLAQRGAYNEQFF. CDR3 bases: TGTGCCAGCAGCTTAGCCCAGCGGGGGGCGTACAATGAGCAGTTCTTC.

The rearrangement uses TRBV5-5 and TRBJ1-2; D unclear. From germline, CDR1 is SGHKS and CDR2 YYEKEE (reference sequence). Between the trimmed V and J ends, which lost 0 bases and 8 bases, there was a span of 11 bases. This CDR3 comprises 13 residues. CDR3 sequence: CASSLVVGGGYTF. The CDR3 region has the DNA TGTGCCAGCAGCTTGGTGGTCGGAGGGGGCTACACCTTC. Together with reference TRBV5-5 and TRBJ1-2, the CDR3 gives the full variable domain: DAGVTQSPTHLIKTRGQQVTLRCSPISGHKSVSWYQQVLGQGPQFIFQYYEKEERGRGNFPDRFSARQFPNYSSELNVNALLLGDSALYLCASSLVVGGGYTFGSGTRLTVV.

This clone has only one observation. Written as DNA, the CDR3 is TGTGCCAGCAGCTTAAGGTATGGACAGCCCCAGCATTTT. Translating gives CASSLRYGQPQHF. V is TRBV7-3 and J is TRBJ1-5; D is ambiguous. V was trimmed by 1 base and J by 7 bases, leaving 8 bases between them. The germline gives CDR1 SGHTA, CDR2 FQGTGA. The CDR3 consists of 13 residues.

The chain couples TRBV5-1 to TRBJ1-4; no firm D call. With 0 bases removed from V and 6 bases from J, the gap between germline ends came to 6 bases. This CDR3 region has 13 residues. Germline loops: CDR1 SGHRS, CDR2 YFSETQ. This CDR3 is CASSLGADEKLFF. The DNA for the CDR3 is TGCGCCAGCAGCTTGGGGGCAGATGAAAAACTGTTTTTT.

The genes are TRBV19 and TRBJ1-2, with D uncertain. This CDR3 region has 14 residues. V was pared by 0 bases and J by 7 bases, with 12 bases between. In germline, CDR1 is LNHDA, CDR2 SQIVND (reference sequence). The CDR3 here is CASSIDEAAGGYTF. The CDR3 region has the DNA TGTGCCAGTAGTATAGATGAGGCGGCGGGTGGCTACACCTTC. The variable domain in full, completed from reference TRBV19 and TRBJ1-2, reads DGGITQSPKYLFRKEGQNVTLSCEQNLNHDAMYWYRQDPGQGLRLIYYSQIVNDFQKGDIAEGYSVSREKKESFPLTVTSAQKNPTAFYLCASSIDEAAGGYTFGSGTRLTVV.

The CDR3 nucleotides are TGTGCCAGCAGCGGAGTCTCCTACGAGCAGTACTTC. It translates to CASSGVSYEQYF. This sequence joins TRBV3-1 (or the pseudogene TRBV3-2) and TRBJ2-7; D remains ambiguous. Trimming shortened V by 5 bases and J by 0 bases, and 5 bases separated the two germline ends. This CDR3 spans 12 amino acids. CDR1 is LGHDT, CDR2 YNNKEL, per germline (reference sequence).

The chain links TRBV5-1 to TRBJ2-1; TRBD2 aligns across 8 bases. The germline gives CDR1 SGHRS, CDR2 YFSETQ. There are 14 residues in the CDR3. V shed 7 bases, J shed 5 bases, and the junction held 8 bases outside the gene matches. CDR3 sequence: CASSNGGAHNEQFF. CDR3 in DNA: TGCGCCAGCTCGAACGGGGGGGCCCACAATGAGCAGTTCTTC.

The chain links TRBV7-9 to TRBJ1-2; no clear D gene. Trimming pared 3 bases from V and 4 bases from J, leaving 12 bases between. The CDR3 totals 14 residues. Per the germline V gene, CDR1 is SEHNR and CDR2 is FQNEAQ (reference sequence). CDR3 amino acids: CASSLDETTYGYTF. The DNA for the CDR3 is TGTGCCAGCAGCTTGGATGAGACAACCTATGGCTACACCTTC.

This sequence joins TRBV9 and TRBJ2-7, with 10 nucleotides matching TRBD1. V dropped 2 bases and J dropped 4; count of bases not matched to a gene: 0. The CDR3 runs to 13 residues. Germline assignment: CDR1 SGDLS and CDR2 YYNGEE. This CDR3 reads CASSVDRGYEQYF. The DNA for the CDR3 is TGTGCCAGCAGCGTGGACAGGGGGTACGAGCAGTACTTC.

This chain connects TRBV7-6 to TRBJ2-6; 9 bases match TRBD1. The CDR3 is made up of 18 amino acids. After removal of 3 bases from V and 2 bases from J, the junction contained 8 bases not matched to a gene. In germline, CDR1 is SGHVS, CDR2 FNYEAQ. In nucleotides, the CDR3 is TGTGCCAGCAGCTTCGCTCTGGGACAGGGTCCTGGGGCCAACGTCCTGACTTTC. Translating gives CASSFALGQGPGANVLTF. Full variable domain (remainder filled in from reference TRBV7-6 and TRBJ2-6): GAGVSQSPRYKVTKRGQDVALRCDPISGHVSLYWYRQALGQGPEFLTYFNYEAQQDKSGLPNDRFSAERPEGSISTLTIQRTEQRDSAMYRCASSFALGQGPGANVLTFGAGSRLTVL.

This chain joins TRBV10-3 and TRBJ1-3; a weak D match, TRBD1 (5 bases). Germline lookup yields CDR1 ENHRY and CDR2 SYGVKD. Trimming removed 9 bases at V and 2 bases at J, with 11 bases between. The CDR3 spans 13 residues. The CDR3 DNA reads as TGTGCCATGGGGGGTGCAACTGGAAACACCATATATTTT. It codes for CAMGGATGNTIYF.

The chain is built from TRBV6-5 and TRBJ2-7; D call uncertain. V was clipped by 5 bases and J by 5 bases, with 13 bases between them. Germline CDR1 reads MNHEY; CDR2 reads SVGAGI. CDR3 size: 13 residues. The CDR3 reads CASSPLRENEQYF. The CDR3, as DNA: TGTGCCAGCAGTCCCTTAAGAGAGAACGAGCAGTACTTC.

The chain carries TRBV1 and TRBJ2-3; the listed D gene, TRBD2, was not tested against the DNA. TRBV1 is marked as a pseudogene. This CDR3 is built from 14 residues. Written as DNA, the CDR3 is TGCACCGGGCTACTAGCGGGGGCCTGCTGGACGCAGTATTTT. The encoded protein is CTGLLAGACWTQYF.

The chain couples TRBV10-3 to TRBJ2-7, with a weak D call TRBD2 (5 bases). V dropped 8 bases and J dropped 2 bases, with 16 bases sitting between them. Germline CDR1 is ENHRY and CDR2 is SYGVKD. This CDR3 contains 14 residues. The CDR3 coding sequence is TGTGCCATCGCCTGGGGAGACTCCACCTACGAGCAGTACTTC. Translation gives CAIAWGDSTYEQYF.